This T cell receptor (beta chain) was observed in a study of prognosis after radiotherapy for stage I lung cancer. Points from the study as a whole: Unique TCR clone counts fell after stereotactic body radiation therapy, median 10,088 versus 6,861.

Two-round multiplex PCR, the amplification method, yielded TCR beta CDR3 from genomic DNA. First-round PCR used primers specific to each TRBV and TRBJ gene. TCRdb itself ran the multiplex PCR reads through MiXCR, one entry per CDR3 protein. The sample yields about 13,000 distinct CDR3 sequences, around 56% seen once. Remarks on this clonotype: Its antigen is currently unknown.

This sequence was found in a donor over 45 with non-small cell lung cancer. The specimen was PBMCs, collected before or after stereotactic body radiation therapy (not recorded which).

The CDR3 sequence: CAIGPGLAGLELFF. Written as DNA, the CDR3 is TGTGCCATCGGGCCGGGACTAGCGGGCTTGGAGCTGTTTTTT. The chain combines TRBV6-1 with TRBJ2-2; 12 nucleotides align to TRBD2. V lost 10 bases and J lost 10; bases outside the gene matches: 10. The CDR3 spans 14 residues. Per germline, CDR1 MNHNS and CDR2 SASEGT.